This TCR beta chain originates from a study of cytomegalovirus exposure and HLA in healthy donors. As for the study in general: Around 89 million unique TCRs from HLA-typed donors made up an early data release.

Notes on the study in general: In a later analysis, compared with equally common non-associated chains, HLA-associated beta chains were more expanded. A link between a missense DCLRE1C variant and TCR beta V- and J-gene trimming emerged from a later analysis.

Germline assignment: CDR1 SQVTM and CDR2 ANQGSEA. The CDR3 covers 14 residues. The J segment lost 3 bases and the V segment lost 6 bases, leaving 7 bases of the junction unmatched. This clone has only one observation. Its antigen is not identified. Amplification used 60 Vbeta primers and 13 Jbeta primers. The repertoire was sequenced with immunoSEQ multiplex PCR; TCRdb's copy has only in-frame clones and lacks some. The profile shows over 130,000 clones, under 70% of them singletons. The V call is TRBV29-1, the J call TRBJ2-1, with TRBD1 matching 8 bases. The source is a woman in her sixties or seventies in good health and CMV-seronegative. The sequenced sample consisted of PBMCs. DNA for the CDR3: TGCAGCGTATTCGGACAGGGCTACTACAATGAGCAGTTCTTC. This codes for CSVFGQGYYNEQFF.